These 12 T cell receptor beta chains came from one sample sequenced in a study of T cells after yellow fever vaccination. Via MiXCR, TCRdb re-called the 5' RACE reads, giving one row per CDR3 protein. The table shows hundreds of thousands of distinct CDR3 sequences, with just over 20% occurring only once. The sample in question was PBMCs, obtained roughly 20 days after the first yellow fever vaccination. The receptors were sampled from a man younger than 35 who received the YFV17D yellow fever vaccine.

This sequence joins TRBV4-3 and TRBJ2-7, with TRBD1 as a possible D gene (7 bases). V lost 4 bases and J 7 bases, leaving 20 bases between the germline ends. This CDR3 spans 15 amino acids. Per germline, CDR1 LGHNA and CDR2 YSLEER. The CDR3 region has the DNA TGCGCCAGCAGCCGCAAAGCAGGGGGGCGAGAAGAGCAGTACTTC. Translation: CASSRKAGGREEQYF.

This chain joins TRBV24-1 and TRBJ2-3; D unclear. Trimming left V 0 bases short and J 4 bases short, with 13 bases between. The length of the CDR3 is 16 residues. Germline V CDR1 and CDR2: KGHDR, SFDVKD. The DNA of the CDR3 is TGTGCCACCAGTGATTTGCACGGGCCACAGCCAGATACGCAGTATTTT. Its translation is CATSDLHGPQPDTQYF.

The V gene is TRBV4-2, the J gene TRBJ1-5; no definite D call. Trimming removed 0 bases from V and 8 bases from J, with 17 bases in between. The CDR3 spans 16 residues. CDR1 LGHNA and CDR2 YNFKEQ come from the germline V gene. The CDR3 DNA follows: TGTGCCAGCAGCCAAGATTGGAAGGTCTTCGGGGAGCCCCAGCATTTT. Translating gives CASSQDWKVFGEPQHF.

This chain connects TRBV4-1 to TRBJ2-5, with 7 bases that match TRBD2. This CDR3 comprises 17 residues. V dropped 1 base and J dropped 1; count of bases not matched to a gene: 9. Per the germline V gene, CDR1 is MGHRA and CDR2 is YSYEKL. CDR3 in amino acids: CASSQARFPGGQETQYF. The CDR3 bases are TGCGCCAGCAGCCAAGCCCGGTTTCCGGGGGGCCAAGAGACCCAGTACTTC.

This clonotype was observed at least ten times. In DNA, the CDR3 is TGTGCCAGCAGCTTGCTAGGGAGCTCCTACAATGAGCAGTTCTTC. This codes for CASSLLGSSYNEQFF. The chain has TRBV5-5 and TRBJ2-1; D possibly corresponds to TRBD2 (5 bases). V lost 1 base and J lost 0, with 8 bases in between. Per the germline V gene, CDR1 is SGHKS and CDR2 is YYEKEE (reference sequence). The CDR3 length is 15 residues.

V and J are TRBV12-5 and TRBJ2-1, with D unclear. Germline V gene lookup returns CDR1 LGHNT and CDR2 FRNRAP. The CDR3 has 14 residues. V was clipped by 6 bases and J by 3 bases, with 12 bases between them. CDR3 bases: TGTGCTAGTGGATATTCAGACATCTACAATGAGCAGTTCTTC. This sequence encodes CASGYSDIYNEQFF.

This clonotype was recorded at least ten times. The chain couples TRBV14 to TRBJ2-1, with 8 bases fitting TRBD2. J was trimmed by 6 bases and V by 3 bases; bases with no gene match: 7. Germline V lookup: CDR1 SGHDN, CDR2 FVKESK. The CDR3 is made up of 15 amino acids. CDR3 in DNA: TGTGCCAGCAGCCAGGGTCTAGCGGGTTTCAATGAGCAGTTCTTC. This gives the protein CASSQGLAGFNEQFF.

In its sample, this clonotype was seen a few times. The chain joins TRBV12-5 to TRBJ2-5; 7 positions agree with TRBD2. The germline V gene has CDR1 LGHNT and CDR2 FRNRAP. With V trimmed by 6 bases and J by 3 bases, 4 bases remained unmatched. The CDR3 consists of 13 residues. CDR3 sequence reads: CASGPSGEETQYF. CDR3 in DNA: TGTGCTAGTGGCCCTAGCGGAGAAGAGACCCAGTACTTC.

This clonotype was recorded a few times. This chain connects TRBV5-8 to TRBJ2-3; D unresolved. The CDR3 covers 13 residues. Germline V lookup: CDR1 SGHTS, CDR2 YDEGEE. V lost 0 bases and J 6 bases, leaving 8 bases between the germline ends. The CDR3 sequence is CASSLEFGDTQYF. In DNA form, the CDR3 reads TGTGCCAGCAGCTTGGAATTCGGGGATACGCAGTATTTT.

This clonotype has a handful of counts. This chain connects TRBV7-2 to TRBJ2-4, with no clear D. V was cut by 1 base and J by 2 bases, with 6 bases left in between. Germline V gene lookup returns CDR1 SGHTA and CDR2 FQGNSA. CDR3 length: 14 residues. The CDR3 nucleotides are TGTGCCAGCAGCTTAGGATCCTCCAAAAACATTCAGTACTTC. Protein: CASSLGSSKNIQYF.

The chain joins TRBV7-9 to TRBJ1-1, with a tentative D call TRBD1 (5 bases). This CDR3 is built from 15 residues. The V gene's germline CDR1 is SEHNR and CDR2 FQNEAQ (reference sequence). V lost 4 bases and J lost 1, with 13 bases in between. This chain's CDR3 is CASSYPGLTNTEAFF. The CDR3 DNA reads TGTGCCAGCAGCTATCCGGGACTTACGAACACTGAAGCTTTCTTT. Filled out from reference TRBV7-9 and TRBJ1-1, the complete variable domain reads DTGVSQNPRHKITKRGQNVTFRCDPISEHNRLYWYRQTLGQGPEFLTYFQNEAQLEKSRLLSDRFSAERPKGSFSTLEIQRTEQGDSAMYLCASSYPGLTNTEAFFGQGTRLTVV.

This clonotype was seen more than once but under ten times. V usage is TRBV4-1 and J usage is TRBJ2-1, with 9 bases aligning to TRBD2. With 4 bases clipped from V and 7 bases from J, the junction kept 11 bases outside the gene matches. This CDR3 is 16 amino acids long. Germline values: CDR1 MGHRA, CDR2 YSYEKL. CDR3 bases: TGCGCCAGCAGCCCACCGGGCGGGGGGGCCTCAAATGAGCAGTTCTTC. Residues: CASSPPGGGASNEQFF.